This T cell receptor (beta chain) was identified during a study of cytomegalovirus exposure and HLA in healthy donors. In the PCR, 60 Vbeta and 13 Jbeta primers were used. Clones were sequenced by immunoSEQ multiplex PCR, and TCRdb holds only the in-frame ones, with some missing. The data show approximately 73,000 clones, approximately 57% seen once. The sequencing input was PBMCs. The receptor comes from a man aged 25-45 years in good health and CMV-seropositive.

This chain's CDR3 is CASSSRYRKNIQYF. The DNA of the CDR3 is TGTGCCAGCAGCTCCAGGTATCGCAAAAACATTCAGTACTTC. The rearrangement joins TRBV13 to TRBJ2-4, with D unclear. Germline V CDR1 and CDR2: PRHDT, FYEKMQ (reference sequence). Trimming removed 4 bases at V and 3 bases at J, with 10 bases between. This CDR3 contains 14 residues.